The 29 T cell receptor beta chains below come from one sample, sequenced in a study of blood T cell repertoires in COVID-19. Measured with immunoSEQ multiplex PCR; TCRdb has only the in-frame clones, and not every one. The sample consists of about 240,000 clones, 70% to 90% of them appearing once. Sequenced input: peripheral blood. These receptor sequences come from a man aged 60 to 69 with acute or convalescent COVID-19.

V and J are TRBV25-1 and TRBJ1-2, with D unclear. The length of the CDR3 is 12 residues. Trimming left V 8 bases short and J 0 bases short, with 7 bases between. Germline CDR1 is MGHDK and CDR2 is SYGVNS. The CDR3 loop is CASRQANYGYTF. CDR3 DNA sequence: TGTGCCAGCCGGCAGGCTAACTATGGCTACACCTTC.

On this clone: This sample also contains other DNA sequences that code for the same CDR3. The rearrangement links TRBV12-5 to TRBJ1-1; 7 bases are shared with TRBD1. CDR3 size: 14 residues. The germline V gene encodes CDR1 LGHNT and CDR2 FRNRAP. After removal of 5 bases from V and 2 bases from J, the junction contained 5 bases not matched to a gene. CDR3 in DNA: TGTGCTAGTGGTCTTGGGACAGCCAACACTGAAGCTTTCTTT. Translating gives CASGLGTANTEAFF.

The genes are TRBV4-3 and TRBJ1-4; no firm D call. CDR1 and CDR2 from the germline V gene are LGHNA and YSLEER. The V gene lost 0 bases and the J gene lost 8 bases, with 13 bases spanning the gap. The CDR3 is 15 residues long. CDR3 in amino acids: CASSQETQNWEKLFF. In DNA form, the CDR3 reads TGCGCCAGCAGCCAAGAAACCCAAAACTGGGAAAAACTGTTTTTT.

This chain links TRBV20-1 with TRBJ1-5, with 7 bases fitting TRBD1. The V segment lost 3 bases and the J segment 3 bases; nucleotides outside the gene matches: 5. The CDR3 contains 14 residues. Germline assignment: CDR1 DFQATT and CDR2 SNEGSKA (reference sequence). CDR3: CSASEGTVNQPQHF. The CDR3 DNA reads TGCAGTGCTAGTGAAGGGACAGTCAATCAGCCCCAGCATTTT.

The J gene is TRBJ1-1, the V gene TRBV4-1, with 7 positions matching TRBD1. Germline CDR1 reads MGHRA; CDR2 reads YSYEKL. This CDR3 has 13 residues. V shed 2 bases, J shed 4 bases, and the junction held 1 base outside the gene matches. CDR3 protein: CASSQNRGTEAFF. In DNA, the CDR3 is TGCGCCAGCAGCCAAAACAGGGGCACTGAAGCTTTCTTT.

As for this clone: The same CDR3 arises from other DNA sequences in this sample as well. This chain connects TRBV9 to TRBJ2-7, with TRBD1 identical over 7 bases. In germline, CDR1 is SGDLS, CDR2 YYNGEE. J lost 0 bases, V lost 0 bases, and 3 bases had no gene match. The length of the CDR3 is 15 residues. This chain's CDR3 is CASSVEAGGSYEQYF. The CDR3 bases are TGTGCCAGCAGCGTAGAGGCAGGGGGCTCCTACGAGCAGTACTTC.

The rearrangement joins TRBV3-1 (or the pseudogene TRBV3-2) to TRBJ2-7; a possible D gene is TRBD1 (7 bases). The ends were cut back, 3 bases at V and 5 bases at J, with 26 bases in the middle. The CDR3 spans 18 residues. Germline V gives CDR1 LGHDT, CDR2 YNNKEL (reference sequence). DNA of the CDR3: TGTGCCAGCAGCCAGTGGAAAACGAAGGGGTCAGGGGGGAACGAGCAGTACTTC. Amino acids: CASSQWKTKGSGGNEQYF.

This chain links TRBV25-1 with TRBJ1-1, with 9 positions matching TRBD1. The CDR3 spans 13 residues. CDR1 is MGHDK, CDR2 SYGVNS, per germline. Losses at the gene ends were 2 bases for V and 10 bases for J; bases not matched to a gene: 5. CDR3 sequence (DNA): TGTGCCAGCAGTGAACCTGGACAGGGGCCAGCTTTCTTT. This encodes CASSEPGQGPAFF.

V gene TRBV19 combines with J gene TRBJ1-2, with no clear D. The ends were cut back, 6 bases at V and 5 bases at J, with 10 bases in the middle. Per germline, CDR1 LNHDA and CDR2 SQIVND (reference sequence). CDR3 size: 12 residues. The CDR3 DNA is TGTGCCAGTAGCCGGACTGAGTATGGCTACACCTTC. Translation: CASSRTEYGYTF.

The chain employs TRBV7-3 and TRBJ2-2, with TRBD2 identical over 13 bases. The CDR3 is 16 residues long. Losses at the gene ends were 5 bases for V and 5 bases for J; bases not matched to a gene: 5. Looked up from germline, CDR1 is SGHTA and CDR2 is FQGTGA. Here the CDR3 DNA reads TGTGCCAGCAGCCCTCGGACTAGCGGGAGTACCGGGGAGCTGTTTTTT. Translating gives CASSPRTSGSTGELFF. Using reference TRBV7-3 and TRBJ2-2 for the parts outside the CDR3, the full variable domain is GAGVSQTPSNKVTEKGKYVELRCDPISGHTALYWYRQSLGQGPEFLIYFQGTGAADDSGLPNDRFFAVRPEGSVSTLKIQRTERGDSAVYLCASSPRTSGSTGELFFGEGSRLTVL.

This chain links TRBV5-6 with TRBJ2-7; D not certain. This CDR3 contains 11 residues. Per germline, CDR1 SGHDT and CDR2 YYEEEE. V lost 5 bases, J lost 3 bases, and 6 bases lay in between. CDR3 loop: CASRSGYEQYF. CDR3 DNA sequence: TGTGCCAGCAGATCCGGCTACGAGCAGTACTTC.

The rearrangement uses TRBV30 and TRBJ2-1; TRBD2 aligns across 11 bases. After removal of 6 bases from V and 2 bases from J, the junction contained 12 bases not matched to a gene. Germline assignment: CDR1 GTSNPN and CDR2 SVGIG (reference sequence). There are 17 residues in the CDR3. The CDR3, as DNA: TGTGCCTGCGCGGGAACTAGCGGGAGTTGGACCTACAATGAGCAGTTCTTC. This gives the protein CACAGTSGSWTYNEQFF.

The genes are TRBV13 and TRBJ1-2, with a tentative D call TRBD1 (5 bases). V lost 3 bases to trimming and J lost 4 bases, with 9 bases between them. In germline, CDR1 is PRHDT, CDR2 FYEKMQ (reference sequence). This CDR3 spans 13 amino acids. CDR3 DNA: TGTGCCAGCAGCTTGGAGGGACCCTATGGCTACACCTTC. This encodes CASSLEGPYGYTF.

The chain has TRBV19 and TRBJ2-2; D possibly corresponds to TRBD2 (6 bases). CDR3 size: 16 residues. Trimming left V 5 bases short and J 0 bases short, with 13 bases between. The germline V gene has CDR1 LNHDA and CDR2 SQIVND (reference sequence). As DNA, the CDR3 is TGTGCCAGTAGTGCCCTCGGGAGCGCGAACACCGGGGAGCTGTTTTTT. This translates into CASSALGSANTGELFF.

The V gene is TRBV28, the J gene TRBJ1-2; 7 bases align to TRBD1. Germline V CDR1 and CDR2: MDHEN, SYDVKM. The CDR3 is made up of 14 amino acids. V was clipped by 6 bases and J by 4 bases; unmatched bases: 8. The CDR3 DNA reads as TGTGCCAGCAGCACTTACCAGGGGGGCTATGGCTACACCTTC. It is translated as CASSTYQGGYGYTF.

This sequence joins TRBV5-1 and TRBJ2-2, with TRBD2 matching over 7 bases. The CDR3 is 16 amino acids. V was pared by 0 bases and J by 3 bases, with 5 bases of the junction left unmatched. Germline V gene data show CDR1 as SGHRS and CDR2 as YFSETQ. CDR3 sequence (DNA): TGCGCCAGCAGCTTGGCTCTAGCGGATTACACCGGGGAGCTGTTTTTT. This encodes CASSLALADYTGELFF.

The gene calls are TRBV7-9 and TRBJ2-7; 7 bases match TRBD2. There are 17 residues in the CDR3. Trimming at V came to 3 bases and at J to 3 bases, leaving 14 bases not matched to a gene. Per the germline V gene, CDR1 is SEHNR and CDR2 is FQNEAQ (reference sequence). CDR3 loop: CASSLAALGTTDYEQYF. In nucleotides, the CDR3 is TGTGCCAGCAGCTTGGCCGCTCTCGGGACTACGGACTACGAGCAGTACTTC.

The chain has TRBV30 and TRBJ1-4; 8 nucleotides match TRBD1. This CDR3 region has 13 residues. The V segment lost 2 bases and the J segment 8 bases; nucleotides outside the gene matches: 4. Germline V lookup: CDR1 GTSNPN, CDR2 SVGIG (reference sequence). The CDR3 spells CAWSNRGSEKLFF. CDR3 nucleotide sequence: TGTGCCTGGAGTAACAGGGGGTCGGAAAAACTGTTTTTT.

This clone was detected only once. The genes are TRBV28 and TRBJ2-7; a possible D gene is TRBD1 (6 bases). The germline CDR1 and CDR2 sequences are MDHEN and SYDVKM. V lost 3 bases and J lost 0, with 15 bases in between. The CDR3 covers 16 residues. The CDR3 region has the DNA TGTGCCAGCAGTTTGGGGGCCGGGATCGGCTCCTACGAGCAGTACTTC. This codes for CASSLGAGIGSYEQYF.

The chain uses TRBV7-8 and TRBJ2-3; tentatively, D is TRBD1 (5 bases). Deletions cut 5 bases from V and 2 bases from J, with 11 bases between. The CDR3 totals 14 residues. Germline-derived CDR1 and CDR2 are SGHVS and FQNEAQ. The CDR3 sequence is CASSLGLTTDTQYF. The CDR3, as DNA: TGTGCCAGCAGCCTGGGGCTAACCACAGATACGCAGTATTTT.

This chain joins TRBV12-3 or TRBV12-4 and TRBJ2-5; unclear D gene. This CDR3 spans 12 amino acids. V was shortened by 7 bases and J by 5 bases, with 11 bases between the two germline ends. CDR3 bases: TGTGCCAGCACCCCAGGTGATGAGACCCAGTACTTC. Protein: CASTPGDETQYF.

The chain links TRBV30 to TRBJ1-4; no reliable D call. Germline V CDR1 and CDR2: GTSNPN, SVGIG (reference sequence). The CDR3 extends over 14 amino acids. V gave up 2 bases and J gave up 8 bases, with 15 bases separating them. This CDR3 is CAWSPTSAGEKLFF. For the CDR3, the DNA is TGTGCCTGGAGTCCCACCTCCGCGGGGGAAAAACTGTTTTTT.

The chain links TRBV10-2 to TRBJ2-2; 8 nucleotides agree with TRBD1. This CDR3 has 15 residues. The V gene end was trimmed by 8 bases and the J gene end by 3 bases; junction bases not matched to a gene: 8. Germline assignment: CDR1 WSHSY and CDR2 SAAADI. The CDR3 reads CASRPRTGHTGELFF. Here the CDR3 DNA reads TGCGCCAGCCGACCAAGGACAGGGCACACCGGGGAGCTGTTTTTT.

The chain combines TRBV7-2 with TRBJ1-3, with TRBD1 matching 9 bases. Germline CDR1 and CDR2: SGHTA and FQGNSA. Unmatched junction bases numbered 8, after V lost 4 bases and J lost 4 bases. This CDR3 region has 16 residues. CDR3 nucleotides: TGTGCCAGCAGCTCAAACAGGGGGCTGTCAGGAAACACCATATATTTT. Translating it yields CASSSNRGLSGNTIYF.

This clone was observed a few times. The genes are TRBV6-5 and TRBJ2-5; 7 bases match TRBD1. J gave up 2 bases and V 5 bases, and 5 bases lay outside the gene matches. The CDR3 totals 14 residues. Germline loops: CDR1 MNHEY, CDR2 SVGAGI. The CDR3 spells CASSRDSQQETQYF. The CDR3 region has the DNA TGTGCCAGCAGTAGGGACAGCCAGCAAGAGACCCAGTACTTC.

The chain links TRBV9 to TRBJ2-3; no firm D call. This CDR3 has 12 residues. V was clipped by 4 bases and J by 1 base, with 4 bases between them. Germline lookup yields CDR1 SGDLS and CDR2 YYNGEE. DNA for the CDR3: TGTGCCAGCAGCCTTCGCACAGATACGCAGTATTTT. Protein sequence: CASSLRTDTQYF. Combining the CDR3 with reference TRBV9 and TRBJ2-3 gives the whole variable domain DSGVTQTPKHLITATGQRVTLRCSPRSGDLSVYWYQQSLDQGLQFLIQYYNGEERAKGNILERFSAQQFPDLHSELNLSSLELGDSALYFCASSLRTDTQYFGPGTRLTVL.

The V gene is TRBV7-2, the J gene TRBJ2-7, with D tentatively TRBD1 (5 bases). The CDR3 length is 14 residues. The germline gives CDR1 SGHTA, CDR2 FQGNSA. Trimming stripped 0 bases from V and 1 base from J, with 7 bases between. In DNA form, the CDR3 reads TGTGCCAGCAGCTTAGCTCCAGGGTCCTACGAGCAGTACTTC. This sequence encodes CASSLAPGSYEQYF.

The chain joins TRBV28 to TRBJ2-3; 7 bases line up with TRBD1. This CDR3 spans 16 amino acids. Trimming at V came to 5 bases and at J to 1 base, leaving 9 bases not matched to a gene. The V gene's germline CDR1 is MDHEN and CDR2 SYDVKM. Here the CDR3 reads CASSHRQGRGTDTQYF. CDR3 bases: TGTGCCAGCAGTCACCGACAGGGTAGGGGCACAGATACGCAGTATTTT.

This rearrangement joins TRBV6-5 to TRBJ2-2, with D tentatively TRBD1 (6 bases). CDR3 length equals 13 residues. V was trimmed by 10 bases and J by 2 bases, leaving 11 bases between them. The germline gives CDR1 MNHEY, CDR2 SVGAGI. The CDR3 nucleotides read TGTGCCATTCGGGACACCAACACCGGGGAGCTGTTTTTT. It is translated as CAIRDTNTGELFF.